The 20 T cell receptor beta chains presented below share a single source sample, sequenced in a study of T cell responses to AZD1222 COVID-19 vaccine. Some clones are missing from TCRdb's copy, which holds only in-frame ones; the method was immunoSEQ multiplex PCR. The data contain approximately 100,000 clones, about nine tenths of them seen just once; the ten biggest clones take up roughly 4.5%. Sequenced here: peripheral blood, sampled on day 0 of AZD1222 vaccination. Receptor source: an adult in good health.

The rearrangement links TRBV4-2 to TRBJ2-1, with 10 bases lining up with TRBD2. CDR3 size: 16 residues. The germline CDR1 and CDR2 sequences are LGHNA and YNFKEQ. Trimming took 1 base from V and 7 from J; bases not matched to a gene: 7. CDR3 DNA sequence: TGTGCCAGCAGCCAAGTAGCGGGGGGAACCAGGAATGAGCAGTTCTTC. Encoded protein: CASSQVAGGTRNEQFF.

The chain has TRBV9 and TRBJ2-2; the match to TRBD2 covers 7 bases. The CDR3 consists of 14 residues. CDR1 and CDR2 from the germline V gene are SGDLS and YYNGEE. V lost 0 bases, J lost 8 bases, and 4 bases stayed unmatched. CDR3 in amino acids: CASSVGPSGGELFF. The DNA for the CDR3 is TGTGCCAGCAGCGTAGGACCTAGCGGTGGGGAGCTGTTTTTT.

The rearrangement uses TRBV11-3 and TRBJ1-1; D remains unclear. This CDR3 region has 13 residues. Trimming took off 2 bases at V and 5 bases at J, with 9 bases between the two ends. Germline values: CDR1 SGHNT, CDR2 YENEEA. CDR3 amino acids: CASSLLKGTEAFF. CDR3 sequence (DNA): TGTGCCAGCAGCTTACTCAAGGGTACTGAAGCTTTCTTT.

The chain couples TRBV15 to TRBJ2-5; D is perhaps TRBD2 (6 bases). Trimming removed 3 bases at V and 5 bases at J, with 16 bases between. The CDR3 is made up of 15 amino acids. Germline V CDR1 and CDR2: LNHNV, YYDKDF (reference sequence). CDR3: CATSREGSSAETQYF. The CDR3 DNA is TGTGCCACCAGCAGGGAGGGGTCGTCGGCGGAGACCCAGTACTTC. Looking up the rest from reference TRBV15 and TRBJ2-5 gives the full variable domain: DAMVIQNPRYQVTQFGKPVTLSCSQTLNHNVMYWYQQKSSQAPKLLFHYYDKDFNNEADTPDNFQSRRPNTSFCFLDIRSPGLGDTAMYLCATSREGSSAETQYFGPGTRLLVL.

The chain combines TRBV2 with TRBJ1-5, with TRBD1 matching 8 bases. The length of the CDR3 is 14 residues. Germline V gives CDR1 SNHLY, CDR2 FYNNEI. With V trimmed by 5 bases and J by 5 bases, 5 bases remained unmatched. The CDR3 DNA sequence: TGTGCCAGCAGTAGACTGACAGGGGATCAGCCCCAGCATTTT. Translating it yields CASSRLTGDQPQHF. Combining the CDR3 with reference TRBV2 and TRBJ1-5 gives the whole variable domain EPEVTQTPSHQVTQMGQEVILRCVPISNHLYFYWYRQILGQKVEFLVSFYNNEISEKSEIFDDQFSVERPDGSNFTLKIRSTKLEDSAMYFCASSRLTGDQPQHFGDGTRLSIL.

Of note for this clone: The junction departs from the called germline gene at one end, perhaps through a read error. The V gene is TRBV7-3, the J gene TRBJ1-6; D possibly corresponds to TRBD1 (6 bases). This CDR3 is built from 13 residues. The germline gives CDR1 SGHTA, CDR2 FQGTGA. Here the CDR3 DNA reads TGCGCTACAGGGCTCTCCTATAATTCACCCCTCCACTTT. Translating it yields CATGLSYNSPLHF.

This clone was counted only a few times. The chain recombines TRBV6-5 with TRBJ2-7; TRBD1 aligns across 8 bases. Germline V gene data show CDR1 as MNHEY and CDR2 as SVGAGI. The CDR3 extends over 14 amino acids. V was clipped by 7 bases and J by 3 bases; unmatched bases: 8. The CDR3: CASTGQENFYEQYF. The CDR3 DNA is TGTGCCAGCACGGGACAGGAGAACTTCTACGAGCAGTACTTC.

V is TRBV19 and J is TRBJ2-5, with D possibly being TRBD2 (6 bases). The CDR3 is made up of 14 amino acids. CDR1 and CDR2 (germline): LNHDA, SQIVND (reference sequence). V lost 8 bases and J lost 4, with 17 bases in between. CDR3 nucleotides: TGTGCCAGTTCCGGTGCTGGCGGGGTAGAGACCCAGTACTTC. Amino acid sequence: CASSGAGGVETQYF.

The V gene is TRBV11-2, the J gene TRBJ2-1, with D hard to call. The CDR3 extends over 11 amino acids. Trimming pared 5 bases from V and 6 bases from J, leaving 5 bases between. Germline V lookup: CDR1 SGHAT, CDR2 FQNNGV. The CDR3 protein is CASSPGNEQFF. For the CDR3, the DNA is TGTGCCAGCAGCCCTGGCAATGAGCAGTTCTTC.

The V and J genes are TRBV4-2 and TRBJ2-1, with TRBD2 matching 10 bases. From germline, CDR1 is LGHNA and CDR2 YNFKEQ. This CDR3 is 15 amino acids long. The junction had 2 bases not matched to a gene; V was cut back by 6 bases and J by 0 bases. CDR3 sequence: CASSRTSGSYNEQFF. CDR3 sequence (DNA): TGTGCCAGCAGTCGGACTAGCGGCTCCTACAATGAGCAGTTCTTC.

V gene TRBV4-1 combines with J gene TRBJ1-3; D call uncertain. V was clipped by 0 bases and J by 4 bases, with 16 bases between them. From germline, CDR1 is MGHRA and CDR2 YSYEKL. The CDR3 is made up of 17 amino acids. The chain's CDR3 is CASSQDRANLGGNTIYF. The CDR3 DNA reads as TGCGCCAGCAGCCAAGATAGGGCAAACTTGGGAGGAAACACCATATATTTT.

The V gene is TRBV6-5, the J gene TRBJ1-4, with a tentative D call TRBD1 (6 bases). The V gene's germline CDR1 is MNHEY and CDR2 SVGAGI. Trimming removed 2 bases from V and 3 bases from J, with 10 bases in between. The CDR3 covers 15 residues. CDR3 in DNA: TGTGCCAGCAGTTACGTGGACAGACCTAATGAAAAACTGTTTTTT. It is translated as CASSYVDRPNEKLFF.

The rearrangement links TRBV2 to TRBJ1-2; maybe TRBD1 (6 bases). The CDR3 loop spans 13 amino acids. The ends were cut back, 8 bases at V and 8 bases at J, with 18 bases in the middle. Germline V lookup: CDR1 SNHLY, CDR2 FYNNEI. As DNA, the CDR3 is TGTGCCAGCCTGAAACAGGGAACTCGGGGCTACACCTTC. This codes for CASLKQGTRGYTF.

This clone was counted a few times. This chain joins TRBV5-1 and TRBJ2-7; D remains ambiguous. This CDR3 has 12 amino acids. The V end lost 4 bases, the J end lost 6 bases, and 11 bases lay between the germline ends. Germline CDR1 and CDR2: SGHRS and YFSETQ. The DNA of the CDR3 is TGCGCCAGCAGCCTTACGGCTGGCGAGCAGTACTTC. This sequence encodes CASSLTAGEQYF. Full variable domain (missing parts from reference TRBV5-1 and TRBJ2-7): KAGVTQTPRYLIKTRGQQVTLSCSPISGHRSVSWYQQTPGQGLQFLFEYFSETQRNKGNFPGRFSGRQFSNSRSEMNVSTLELGDSALYLCASSLTAGEQYFGPGTRLTVT.

This chain links TRBV6-5 with TRBJ1-5; D may be TRBD1 (5 bases). This CDR3 contains 14 residues. Trimming stripped 2 bases from V and 3 bases from J, with 8 bases between. Germline CDR1 and CDR2: MNHEY and SVGAGI. In nucleotides, the CDR3 is TGTGCCAGCAGTTACGGGGCGTTCAATCAGCCCCAGCATTTT. Protein: CASSYGAFNQPQHF.

V is TRBV27 and J is TRBJ1-6; D is unclear. From germline, CDR1 is MNHEY and CDR2 SMNVEV (reference sequence). The CDR3 sequence is 15 residues long. V was clipped by 6 bases and J by 0 bases, with 9 bases between them. As DNA, the CDR3 is TGTGCCAGCAGACAGCTAAGCTCCTATAATTCACCCCTCCACTTT. It yields the protein CASRQLSSYNSPLHF.

The rearrangement links TRBV5-1 to TRBJ2-3, with D unclear. The CDR3 extends over 12 amino acids. CDR1 is SGHRS and CDR2 is YFSETQ in the germline V gene. V lost 4 bases and J 3 bases, leaving 6 bases between the germline ends. The CDR3 DNA reads TGCGCCAGCAGCATGGGTACAGATACGCAGTATTTT. This encodes CASSMGTDTQYF.

The rearrangement links TRBV7-9 to TRBJ1-1; D gene ambiguous. Germline CDR1 and CDR2: SEHNR and FQNEAQ (reference sequence). The CDR3 contains 14 residues. The V end lost 4 bases, the J end lost 1 base, and 10 bases lay between the germline ends. Here the CDR3 reads CASSSPGRNTEAFF. In nucleotides, the CDR3 is TGTGCCAGCAGCTCTCCGGGTAGGAACACTGAAGCTTTCTTT. The complete variable domain, with remaining parts taken from reference TRBV7-9 and TRBJ1-1, reads DTGVSQNPRHKITKRGQNVTFRCDPISEHNRLYWYRQTLGQGPEFLTYFQNEAQLEKSRLLSDRFSAERPKGSFSTLEIQRTEQGDSAMYLCASSSPGRNTEAFFGQGTRLTVV.

The rearrangement links TRBV9 to TRBJ1-2; TRBD1 agrees at 10 bases. Losses at the gene ends were 4 bases for V and 4 bases for J; bases not matched to a gene: 10. The germline gives CDR1 SGDLS, CDR2 YYNGEE. This CDR3 spans 16 amino acids. Here the CDR3 DNA reads TGTGCCAGCAGCCCTGACCCGGGACAGGGGACCTATGGCTACACCTTC. Amino acids: CASSPDPGQGTYGYTF.

The chain has TRBV5-5 and TRBJ1-2; D not resolved. The CDR3 spans 12 residues. V gave up 0 bases and J gave up 8 bases, with 8 bases separating them. The germline V gene encodes CDR1 SGHKS and CDR2 YYEKEE (reference sequence). CDR3 bases: TGTGCCAGCAGCTTGGGGGAGAGCGGCTACACCTTC. It encodes CASSLGESGYTF.